These 26 T cell receptor beta chains originate from one sample sequenced in a study of control samples from healthy donors and cancer patients. TCRdb's copy holds only in-frame clones and misses some; the assay was immunoSEQ multiplex PCR. This repertoire shows 90,000 to 150,000 clones, roughly 89% found once; its top ten account for around an eighth. The material sequenced was blood. The receptors stem from a man aged 30 to 45 in good health.

The rearrangement links TRBV6-4 to TRBJ1-2; possibly TRBD1 for D (5 bases). Between the trimmed V and J ends, which lost 4 bases and 0 bases, there was a span of 6 bases. There are 13 residues in the CDR3. Germline CDR1 reads MRHNA; CDR2 reads SNTAGT. This CDR3 is CASSAGSNYGYTF. DNA of the CDR3: TGTGCCAGCAGTGCAGGGTCTAACTATGGCTACACCTTC.

The J gene is TRBJ1-1, the V gene TRBV4-1, with TRBD1 identical over 9 bases. The CDR3 is 14 amino acids. V was pared by 4 bases and J by 6 bases, with 6 bases of the junction left unmatched. CDR1 is MGHRA and CDR2 is YSYEKL in the germline V gene. The CDR3 here is CASSRGQGPAEAFF. For the CDR3, the DNA is TGCGCCAGCAGCCGTGGACAGGGGCCCGCTGAAGCTTTCTTT.

This rearrangement joins TRBV5-8 to TRBJ2-5; a possible D gene is TRBD2 (6 bases). This CDR3 has 15 residues. The germline V gene has CDR1 SGHTS and CDR2 YDEGEE. Trimming pared 2 bases from V and 2 bases from J, leaving 13 bases between. The CDR3 nucleotides read TGTGCCAGCAGCTTTCTCCGGGGGATTCAAGAGACCCAGTACTTC. Encoded protein: CASSFLRGIQETQYF. Complete variable domain (other parts from reference TRBV5-8 and TRBJ2-5): EAGVTQSPTHLIKTRGQQATLRCSPISGHTSVYWYQQALGLGLQFLLWYDEGEERNRGNFPPRFSGRQFPNYSSELNVNALELEDSALYLCASSFLRGIQETQYFGPGTRLLVL.

This clone was picked up one time. A junction end diverges from the germline sequence, so it may reflect a read error. This rearrangement joins TRBV29-1 to TRBJ1-1; D remains unclear. The germline CDR1 and CDR2 sequences are SQVTM and ANQGSEA. This CDR3 is 15 amino acids long. CDR3 sequence (DNA): TGCAGCGTTGGTCAGGCAGGATTGTTGAACGCTGAAGCTTTCTTT. Amino acids: CSVGQAGLLNAEAFF.

The rearrangement links TRBV10-2 to TRBJ2-7, with D perhaps matching TRBD1 or TRBD2 (5 bases each). The V gene's germline CDR1 is WSHSY and CDR2 SAAADI. V was cut by 3 bases and J by 3 bases, with 6 bases left in between. This CDR3 contains 12 residues. The CDR3 DNA sequence: TGCGCCAGCAGTGATGGGGGCTACGAGCAGTACTTC. Translating gives CASSDGGYEQYF.

The V and J genes are TRBV2 and TRBJ2-3; D remains ambiguous. The V gene lost 1 base and the J gene lost 5 bases, with 7 bases spanning the gap. Germline V CDR1 and CDR2: SNHLY, FYNNEI. CDR3 size: 13 residues. The CDR3 protein is CASSEDPGDTQYF. As DNA, the CDR3 is TGTGCCAGCAGTGAAGATCCGGGAGATACGCAGTATTTT.

The chain is built from TRBV19 and TRBJ2-2, with D possibly being TRBD2 (6 bases). Germline V lookup: CDR1 LNHDA, CDR2 SQIVND (reference sequence). Trimming removed 6 bases from V and 4 bases from J, with 9 bases in between. The CDR3 length is 13 residues. The CDR3 here is CASSGGVTGELFF. The CDR3 DNA reads TGTGCCAGTAGCGGGGGTGTCACCGGGGAGCTGTTTTTT.

This clone was counted a few times. The chain uses TRBV30 and TRBJ2-7; D gene uncertain. The CDR3 length is 12 residues. Germline assignment: CDR1 GTSNPN and CDR2 SVGIG (reference sequence). The ends were cut back, 1 base at V and 11 bases at J, with 15 bases in the middle. CDR3 in amino acids: CAWSGLSLREYF. The CDR3 nucleotides read TGTGCCTGGAGTGGCCTCTCTCTACGCGAGTACTTC.

This chain links TRBV30 with TRBJ2-7; 11 bases are shared with TRBD1. CDR3 length equals 12 residues. Germline V gives CDR1 GTSNPN, CDR2 SVGIG (reference sequence). V shed 5 bases, J shed 3 bases, and the junction held 0 bases outside the gene matches. As DNA, the CDR3 is TGTGCCTGGGGGACAGGGGGCTACGAGCAGTACTTC. Its translation: CAWGTGGYEQYF.

V and J are TRBV10-3 and TRBJ1-1; 8 nucleotides match TRBD1. V shed 10 bases, J shed 4 bases, and the junction held 14 bases outside the gene matches. CDR3 size: 15 residues. Germline-derived CDR1 and CDR2 are ENHRY and SYGVKD. CDR3 sequence reads: CATGGAEVVLTEAFF. The CDR3 bases are TGTGCCACAGGGGGCGCTGAAGTGGTTCTCACTGAAGCTTTCTTT.

The J gene is TRBJ1-4, the V gene TRBV5-5; weak D call: TRBD1 (5 bases). CDR1 SGHKS and CDR2 YYEKEE come from the germline V gene (reference sequence). The CDR3 runs to 15 residues. V was cut by 3 bases and J by 8 bases, with 17 bases left in between. CDR3 sequence (DNA): TGTGCCAGCAGCTCAGCGGGACTCCCGGGGGAAAAACTGTTTTTT. It specifies CASSSAGLPGEKLFF.

The chain recombines TRBV4-2 with TRBJ2-2; 12 nucleotides line up with TRBD2. The CDR3 runs 16 residues. Germline V lookup: CDR1 LGHNA, CDR2 YNFKEQ. The J segment lost 3 bases and the V segment lost 5 bases, leaving 4 bases of the junction unmatched. DNA for the CDR3: TGTGCCAGCAGCATCCGACTAGCGGGGGACACCGGGGAGCTGTTTTTT. Protein product: CASSIRLAGDTGELFF.

This clone appeared a single time. V is TRBV11-1 and J is TRBJ2-3; 10 nucleotides agree with TRBD2. This CDR3 comprises 15 residues. The germline gives CDR1 SGHAT, CDR2 FQDESV (reference sequence). With V trimmed by 4 bases and J by 1 base, 2 bases remained unmatched. In nucleotides, the CDR3 is TGTGCCAGCAGCTACCTAGCGGGGGGCACAGATACGCAGTATTTT. Translation gives CASSYLAGGTDTQYF.

The V gene is TRBV9, the J gene TRBJ1-6, with a possible D match to TRBD1 (6 bases). Trimming stripped 3 bases from V and 8 bases from J, with 15 bases between. Germline CDR1 and CDR2: SGDLS and YYNGEE. This CDR3 contains 15 residues. CDR3: CASSASWTDYSPLHF. CDR3 sequence (DNA): TGTGCCAGCAGCGCCTCCTGGACAGATTATTCACCCCTCCACTTT.

This chain links TRBV7-9 with TRBJ2-2; D ambiguous. Germline-derived CDR1 and CDR2 are SEHNR and FQNEAQ (reference sequence). The V end was cut by 6 bases, the J end by 4 bases, with 12 bases between. The CDR3 totals 14 residues. Here the CDR3 DNA reads TGTGCCAGCAGGCAACCGGCGTCCACCGGGGAGCTGTTTTTT. This gives the protein CASRQPASTGELFF.

As DNA, the CDR3 is TGTGCCAGCTCCCCCGGGACCTCATTGAATAATCAGCCCCAGCATTTT. This sequence encodes CASSPGTSLNNQPQHF. The genes are TRBV18 and TRBJ1-5; tentative D call: TRBD1 (5 bases). This CDR3 has 16 amino acids. Germline CDR1 KGHSH, CDR2 LQKENI. V was shortened by 6 bases and J by 4 bases, with 19 bases between the two germline ends.

The chain is built from TRBV5-1 and TRBJ2-6; weak D call: TRBD1 (6 bases). The CDR3 covers 16 residues. Trimming shortened V by 4 bases and J by 3 bases, and 14 bases separated the two germline ends. From germline, CDR1 is SGHRS and CDR2 YFSETQ. The CDR3 protein is CASSRGGSFGANVLTF. In nucleotides, the CDR3 is TGCGCCAGCAGCCGAGGGGGAAGCTTTGGGGCCAACGTCCTGACTTTC.

This clone was detected only once. The chain is built from TRBV18 and TRBJ2-2; TRBD2 is a possible D gene (6 bases). The V end lost 3 bases, the J end lost 0 bases, and 8 bases lay between the germline ends. The CDR3 totals 15 residues. Germline V CDR1 and CDR2: KGHSH, LQKENI. The CDR3 sequence is CASSPGGTNTGELFF. As DNA, the CDR3 is TGTGCCAGCTCACCCGGGGGAACGAACACCGGGGAGCTGTTTTTT. The complete variable domain, with remaining parts taken from reference TRBV18 and TRBJ2-2, reads NAGVMQNPRHLVRRRGQEARLRCSPMKGHSHVYWYRQLPEEGLKFMVYLQKENIIDESGMPKERFSAEFPKEGPSILRIQQVVRGDSAAYFCASSPGGTNTGELFFGEGSRLTVL.

The gene calls are TRBV2 and TRBJ2-2; 11 nucleotides agree with TRBD2. From germline, CDR1 is SNHLY and CDR2 FYNNEI. V lost 7 bases and J lost 5; bases outside the gene matches: 6. The CDR3 loop spans 15 amino acids. CDR3 in amino acids: CASKFLAGGTGELFF. CDR3 in DNA: TGTGCCAGCAAGTTCCTAGCGGGGGGAACCGGGGAGCTGTTTTTT.

This sequence joins TRBV1 and TRBJ1-1. TRBV1 is a pseudogene. The CDR3 runs to 13 residues. The CDR3 is CTSTSRLNTEAFF. For the CDR3, the DNA is TGCACCAGCACCTCTCGACTTAACACTGAAGCTTTCTTT.

As regards this clone: Other DNA variants within this sample encode the same CDR3. The chain carries TRBV6-1 and TRBJ2-1; no clear D gene. Deletions cut 1 base from V and 7 bases from J, with 2 bases between. CDR1 is MNHNS and CDR2 is SASEGT in the germline V gene. The CDR3 is 11 amino acids. CDR3 amino acids: CASSEGNEQFF. DNA of the CDR3: TGTGCCAGCAGTGAAGGGAATGAGCAGTTCTTC.

The table lists this clone with a count of one. The chain joins TRBV2 to TRBJ1-4; 8 nucleotides align to TRBD1. The CDR3 sequence is 15 residues long. The V gene end was trimmed by 3 bases and the J gene end by 6 bases; junction bases not matched to a gene: 6. Germline V lookup: CDR1 SNHLY, CDR2 FYNNEI. The CDR3 coding sequence is TGTGCCAGCAGTGAGTTAACAGGGGGAGATGAAAAACTGTTTTTT. Encoded protein: CASSELTGGDEKLFF.

This clone was detected once. The J gene is TRBJ1-1, the V gene TRBV5-5, with D hard to call. Germline CDR1 is SGHKS and CDR2 is YYEKEE (reference sequence). The V and J ends lost 0 bases and 4 bases respectively, with 10 bases between them. This CDR3 has 14 amino acids. CDR3 DNA: TGTGCCAGCAGCTTGGTAACTTTAGGCACTGAAGCTTTCTTT. Translating gives CASSLVTLGTEAFF.

The chain couples TRBV14 to TRBJ1-2; D remains ambiguous. This CDR3 has 14 residues. V lost 1 base, J lost 2 bases, and 8 bases lay in between. The V gene's germline CDR1 is SGHDN and CDR2 FVKESK. CDR3 sequence reads: CASSQGSRNYGYTF. The CDR3 coding sequence is TGTGCCAGCAGCCAAGGGTCTAGAAACTATGGCTACACCTTC. Complete variable domain (other parts from reference TRBV14 and TRBJ1-2): EAGVTQFPSHSVIEKGQTVTLRCDPISGHDNLYWYRRVMGKEIKFLLHFVKESKQDESGMPNNRFLAERTGGTYSTLKVQPAELEDSGVYFCASSQGSRNYGYTFGSGTRLTVV.

The chain couples TRBV5-8 to TRBJ1-2; D might be TRBD1 (6 bases). V shed 0 bases and J shed 8 bases, with 23 bases lying between them. The CDR3 is 17 residues long. Germline V lookup: CDR1 SGHTS, CDR2 YDEGEE. The CDR3 region has the DNA TGTGCCAGCAGCTTGGCCAAGGACAGCTCGACGGCCAGCGGCTACACCTTC. It translates to CASSLAKDSSTASGYTF.

This rearrangement joins TRBV5-8 to TRBJ1-1; D perhaps matches TRBD1 (5 bases). Trimming stripped 1 base from V and 10 bases from J, with 11 bases between. The CDR3 loop spans 12 amino acids. Germline assignment: CDR1 SGHTS and CDR2 YDEGEE. The CDR3 coding sequence is TGTGCCAGCAGCTTGCAGGGAGGTCGAGCTTTCTTT. The encoded protein is CASSLQGGRAFF. Based on the CDR3 plus reference TRBV5-8 and TRBJ1-1, the full variable domain is EAGVTQSPTHLIKTRGQQATLRCSPISGHTSVYWYQQALGLGLQFLLWYDEGEERNRGNFPPRFSGRQFPNYSSELNVNALELEDSALYLCASSLQGGRAFFGQGTRLTVV.